This paragraph reports one TCR beta chain. The CDR3 runs 13 residues. V was cut by 4 bases and J by 7 bases, with 15 bases left in between. The germline CDR1 and CDR2 sequences are SGDLS and YYNGEE. The data were obtained in a study of cytomegalovirus exposure and HLA in healthy donors. The PCR contained 60 Vbeta and 13 Jbeta primers. The data were produced by immunoSEQ multiplex PCR, yet TCRdb's version contains in-frame clones alone and is incomplete. The sample consists of approximately 210,000 clones, 79% of them appearing once. What was sequenced was PBMCs. The chain employs TRBV9 and TRBJ2-7; perhaps TRBD2 as D (5 bases). This TCR came from a girl between 5 and 17 years old in good health and CMV-seropositive. Written as DNA, the CDR3 is TGTGCCAGCAGCTCCAACGCGGGTTGGGAGCAGTACTTC. It codes for CASSSNAGWEQYF.